This T cell receptor (beta chain) derives from a study of cytomegalovirus exposure and HLA in healthy donors. Sequencing used immunoSEQ multiplex PCR; TCRdb keeps in-frame clones, though not all of them. The sample has about 98,000 clones, 70% to 90% seen once. The donors were in the approximately 110-subject validation cohort; that cohort was separate from the roughly 660-subject first cohort. The CDR3 totals 16 residues. V was pared by 6 bases and J by 0 bases, with 9 bases of the junction left unmatched. CDR1 and CDR2 from the germline V gene are SEHNR and FQNEAQ (reference sequence). Worth noting for this clone: Its antigen remains unknown.

Findings and limits, study-wide: The study listed 150 to 200 cytomegalovirus-associated TCR beta chains. Reported results showed that the classifier diagnosed cytomegalovirus status with high specificity and sensitivity.

The sequence derives from a woman in her 30s in good health and CMV-seronegative. Sequenced sample: PBMCs. V is TRBV7-9 and J is TRBJ1-1; 8 bases line up with TRBD1. The CDR3 DNA is TGTGCCAGCAGGAGGGGGACAGGCGAGGTGAACACTGAAGCTTTCTTT. Translating it yields CASRRGTGEVNTEAFF.